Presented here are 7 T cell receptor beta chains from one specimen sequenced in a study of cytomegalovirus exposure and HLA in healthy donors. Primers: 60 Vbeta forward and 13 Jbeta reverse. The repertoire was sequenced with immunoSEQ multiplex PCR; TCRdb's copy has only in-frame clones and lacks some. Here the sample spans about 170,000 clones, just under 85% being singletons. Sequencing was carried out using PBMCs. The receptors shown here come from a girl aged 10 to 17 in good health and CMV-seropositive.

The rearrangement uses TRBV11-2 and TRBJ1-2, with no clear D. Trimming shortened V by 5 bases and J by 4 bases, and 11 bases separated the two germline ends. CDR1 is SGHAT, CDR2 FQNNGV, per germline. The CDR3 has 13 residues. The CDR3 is CASSVTLSYGYTF. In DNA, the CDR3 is TGTGCCAGCAGCGTTACGTTGAGCTATGGCTACACCTTC.

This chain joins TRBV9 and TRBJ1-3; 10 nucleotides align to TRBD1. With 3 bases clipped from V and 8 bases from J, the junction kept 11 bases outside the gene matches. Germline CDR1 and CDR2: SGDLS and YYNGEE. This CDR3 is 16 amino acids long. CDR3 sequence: CASSARGQGGRDTIYF. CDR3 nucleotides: TGTGCCAGCAGCGCCAGAGGACAGGGGGGGCGGGACACCATATATTTT.

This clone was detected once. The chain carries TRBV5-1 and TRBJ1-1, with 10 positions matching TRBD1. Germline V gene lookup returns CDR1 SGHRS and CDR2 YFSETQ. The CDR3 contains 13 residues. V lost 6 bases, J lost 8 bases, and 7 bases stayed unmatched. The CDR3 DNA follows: TGCGCCAGCATCAAGACAGGGGGCACGGAAGCTTTCTTT. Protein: CASIKTGGTEAFF.

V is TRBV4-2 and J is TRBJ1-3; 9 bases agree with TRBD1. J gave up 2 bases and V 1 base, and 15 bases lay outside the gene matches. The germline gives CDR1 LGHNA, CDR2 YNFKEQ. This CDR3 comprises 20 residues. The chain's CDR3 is CASSQVRVLRDRVAGNTIYF. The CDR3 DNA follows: TGTGCCAGCAGCCAAGTTAGAGTGCTAAGGGACAGGGTTGCTGGAAACACCATATATTTT.

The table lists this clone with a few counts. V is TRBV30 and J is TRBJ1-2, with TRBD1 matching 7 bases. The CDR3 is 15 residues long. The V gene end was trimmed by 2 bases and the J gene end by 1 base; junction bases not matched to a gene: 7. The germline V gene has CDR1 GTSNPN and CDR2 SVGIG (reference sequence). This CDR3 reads CAWSQVAGGNYGYTF. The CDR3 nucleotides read TGTGCCTGGAGTCAAGTGGCAGGGGGTAACTATGGCTACACCTTC.

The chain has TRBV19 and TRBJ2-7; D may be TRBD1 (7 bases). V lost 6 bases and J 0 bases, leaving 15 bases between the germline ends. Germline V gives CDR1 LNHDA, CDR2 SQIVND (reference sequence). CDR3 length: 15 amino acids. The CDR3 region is CASRIRGATSYEQYF. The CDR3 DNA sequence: TGTGCCAGTAGGATCAGGGGGGCGACCTCCTACGAGCAGTACTTC.

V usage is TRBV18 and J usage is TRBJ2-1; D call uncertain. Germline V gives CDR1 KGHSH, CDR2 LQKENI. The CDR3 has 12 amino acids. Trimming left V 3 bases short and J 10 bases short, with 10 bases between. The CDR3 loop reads CASSPRKWEQFF. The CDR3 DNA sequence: TGTGCCAGCTCACCGAGGAAGTGGGAGCAGTTCTTC.